Presented here are 18 T cell receptor beta chains from one specimen sequenced in a study of control samples from healthy donors and cancer patients. Assay used: immunoSEQ multiplex PCR; TCRdb lists only in-frame clones, some missing. The table lists under 100,000 clones, around 89% of them singletons. Sequencing input: blood. These receptors were taken from a woman between 65 and 79 years old in good health.

The chain links TRBV5-6 to TRBJ2-1; D gene uncertain. Germline CDR1 and CDR2: SGHDT and YYEEEE. V was cut by 1 base and J by 2 bases, with 7 bases left in between. The CDR3 is 14 residues long. The CDR3 region is CASSLLGTYNEQFF. Here the CDR3 DNA reads TGTGCCAGCAGCTTGTTGGGCACCTACAATGAGCAGTTCTTC.

Points on this clone: Compared with germline, one end of the junction differs, possibly owing to a read error. The chain is built from TRBV2 and TRBJ2-3; tentative D call: TRBD2 (6 bases). This CDR3 has 13 amino acids. Germline CDR1 reads SNHLY; CDR2 reads FYNNEI. CDR3 residues: CASREAGPDTQYF. Written as DNA, the CDR3 is TGTGCCAGCAGGGAAGCGGGCCCAGATACGCAGTATTTT.

The rearrangement uses TRBV6-4 and TRBJ1-5, with 7 bases identical to TRBD1. Germline V gene data show CDR1 as MRHNA and CDR2 as SNTAGT. The CDR3 spans 19 residues. Trimming cost V 2 bases and J 4 bases; bases outside gene matches: 17. CDR3 sequence reads: CASSDPRQGDYERNQPQHF. In DNA, the CDR3 is TGTGCCAGCAGTGACCCTAGACAGGGAGATTATGAGAGAAATCAGCCCCAGCATTTT.

This clone was counted once. This rearrangement joins TRBV5-1 to TRBJ2-3, with D hard to call. Germline-derived CDR1 and CDR2 are SGHRS and YFSETQ. This CDR3 is built from 12 residues. Trimming pared 1 base from V and 5 bases from J, leaving 5 bases between. The CDR3 bases are TGCGCCAGCAGCTTGCGTCAAGATACGCAGTATTTT. Protein product: CASSLRQDTQYF.

The chain couples TRBV6-4 to TRBJ1-2, with D hard to call. From germline, CDR1 is MRHNA and CDR2 SNTAGT. The V end was cut by 0 bases, the J end by 7 bases, with 9 bases between. The CDR3 has 13 residues. CDR3 DNA: TGTGCCAGCAGTGACTCCGCCCGGGCTGGCTACACCTTC. Protein sequence: CASSDSARAGYTF.

The CDR3 is CASSSSPGGGAEQYF. CDR3 DNA: TGTGCCAGCTCATCATCACCGGGGGGGGGAGCCGAGCAGTACTTC. The rearrangement uses TRBV18 and TRBJ2-7, with 8 bases matching TRBD2. The germline V gene has CDR1 KGHSH and CDR2 LQKENI. The CDR3 extends over 15 amino acids. Unmatched junction bases numbered 12, after V lost 5 bases and J lost 6 bases.

V is TRBV10-3 and J is TRBJ1-2, with 8 nucleotides matching TRBD1. The CDR3 length is 15 residues. In germline, CDR1 is ENHRY, CDR2 SYGVKD. The V and J ends lost 5 bases and 3 bases, in that order; junction bases with no gene match: 8. CDR3 nucleotides: TGTGCCATCAGTCCCGGGACGGGACAGGACTATGGCTACACCTTC. Translated, it gives CAISPGTGQDYGYTF.

The V gene is TRBV14, the J gene TRBJ1-2; D is uncertain. The V end lost 1 base, the J end lost 1 base, and 7 bases lay between the germline ends. The CDR3 sequence is 14 residues long. CDR1 is SGHDN, CDR2 FVKESK, per germline. The DNA of the CDR3 is TGTGCCAGCAGCCAAGGAAGGAATAACTATGGCTACACCTTC. As protein: CASSQGRNNYGYTF.

The rearrangement links TRBV6-2 or TRBV6-3 to TRBJ1-2; perhaps TRBD1 as D (6 bases). Per the germline V gene, CDR1 is MNHEY and CDR2 is SVGEGT. The CDR3 is 18 amino acids. Trimming pared 5 bases from V and 4 bases from J, leaving 26 bases between. Here the CDR3 reads CASSRPLGGSKTFYGYTF. In nucleotides, the CDR3 is TGTGCCAGCAGTCGCCCCCTAGGGGGAAGCAAGACCTTCTATGGCTACACCTTC.

The genes are TRBV11-2 and TRBJ2-7; the D gene is possibly TRBD2 (6 bases). V lost 0 bases and J 4 bases, leaving 7 bases between the germline ends. This CDR3 has 13 residues. Germline CDR1 SGHAT, CDR2 FQNNGV. In DNA form, the CDR3 reads TGTGCCAGCAGCTTAGAGGCGGGATACGAGCAGTACTTC. Residues: CASSLEAGYEQYF. The full variable domain, in which reference TRBV11-2 and TRBJ2-7 provide the parts outside the CDR3, is EAGVAQSPRYKIIEKRQSVAFWCNPISGHATLYWYQQILGQGPKLLIQFQNNGVVDDSQLPKDRFSAERLKGVDSTLKIQPAKLEDSAVYLCASSLEAGYEQYFGPGTRLTVT.

The CDR3 DNA sequence: TGTGCCAGCAGTATGACAGGGAGAAAAGAGACCCAGTACTTC. It specifies CASSMTGRKETQYF. This rearrangement joins TRBV6-5 to TRBJ2-5; 7 bases line up with TRBD1. The length of the CDR3 is 14 residues. J lost 3 bases, V lost 5 bases, and 6 bases had no gene match. Germline V CDR1 and CDR2: MNHEY, SVGAGI.

V and J are TRBV19 and TRBJ1-1; D remains unclear. This CDR3 contains 12 residues. The V gene lost 10 bases and the J gene lost 10 bases, with 19 bases spanning the gap. The germline CDR1 and CDR2 sequences are LNHDA and SQIVND (reference sequence). CDR3: CANKMTNKGAFF. In DNA, the CDR3 is TGTGCCAACAAGATGACGAACAAGGGAGCTTTCTTT.

The CDR3 region is CASRVPSTDTQYF. In DNA, the CDR3 is TGCGCCAGCAGAGTTCCCTCCACAGATACGCAGTATTTT. The V gene is TRBV5-1, the J gene TRBJ2-3, with D unclear. The germline CDR1 and CDR2 sequences are SGHRS and YFSETQ. V lost 5 bases, J lost 2 bases, and 9 bases lay in between. This CDR3 spans 13 amino acids.

The CDR3 loop is CASSRTGDQETQYF. DNA for the CDR3: TGTGCCAGTAGCAGGACAGGGGATCAAGAGACCCAGTACTTC. The chain combines TRBV19 with TRBJ2-5; TRBD1 aligns across 9 bases. CDR3 length: 14 residues. The J segment lost 2 bases and the V segment lost 6 bases, leaving 4 bases of the junction unmatched. CDR1 and CDR2 from the germline V gene are LNHDA and SQIVND (reference sequence).

V is TRBV7-2 and J is TRBJ2-3; D is unclear. Trimming stripped 5 bases from V and 3 bases from J, with 9 bases between. Germline lookup yields CDR1 SGHTA and CDR2 FQGNSA. The CDR3 consists of 13 residues. The CDR3 reads CASSPRRTDTQYF. Here the CDR3 DNA reads TGTGCCAGCAGCCCCCGACGGACAGATACGCAGTATTTT.

This clone occurred once. V usage is TRBV11-1 and J usage is TRBJ1-2; D gene ambiguous. Trimming removed 5 bases at V and 0 bases at J, with 13 bases between. The CDR3 runs to 15 residues. Germline lookup yields CDR1 SGHAT and CDR2 FQDESV (reference sequence). In nucleotides, the CDR3 is TGTGCCAGCAGCGCCACCGACCGATCTAACTATGGCTACACCTTC. Encoded protein: CASSATDRSNYGYTF.

The chain links TRBV5-1 to TRBJ2-3; the match to TRBD2 covers 8 bases. This CDR3 is built from 16 residues. Trimming took 1 base from V and 5 from J; bases not matched to a gene: 9. Germline-derived CDR1 and CDR2 are SGHRS and YFSETQ. The CDR3 reads CASSLNPGGAEDTQYF. The CDR3 DNA reads as TGCGCCAGCAGCTTGAACCCCGGGGGGGCCGAAGATACGCAGTATTTT.

The table lists this clone with a count of one. The gene calls are TRBV10-3 and TRBJ2-7, with TRBD1 matching 9 bases. With 3 bases clipped from V and 4 bases from J, the junction kept 7 bases outside the gene matches. The CDR3 has 15 residues. Germline V gene data show CDR1 as ENHRY and CDR2 as SYGVKD. The CDR3 here is CAISDSRQGVYEQYF. CDR3 nucleotides: TGTGCCATCAGTGATTCTCGACAGGGGGTTTACGAGCAGTACTTC.